The entry that follows covers one T cell receptor (beta chain) sequence. Its cognate antigen is unknown. The data were taken from a study of cytomegalovirus exposure and HLA in healthy donors. The CDR3 is made up of 12 amino acids. Trimming stripped 2 bases from V and 2 bases from J, with 3 bases between. Germline V gene sequence: CDR1 SGHDN, CDR2 FVKESK. Overall study findings and caveats: Data from an earlier analysis indicated that most TCR beta V segments were productive either about 90% or about 30% of the time.

It was with 60 Vbeta and 13 Jbeta primers that the PCR ran. Clones were read by immunoSEQ multiplex PCR, and TCRdb kept only the in-frame ones, dropping some. The sample has 100,000 or so clones, 76% seen once. This chain connects TRBV14 to TRBJ1-2; D is unclear. The receptor was isolated from a man aged 40-55 years in good health and CMV-seropositive. Material: PBMCs. CDR3 DNA: TGTGCCAGCAGCCAAATAAACTATGGCTACACCTTC. This gives the protein CASSQINYGYTF.